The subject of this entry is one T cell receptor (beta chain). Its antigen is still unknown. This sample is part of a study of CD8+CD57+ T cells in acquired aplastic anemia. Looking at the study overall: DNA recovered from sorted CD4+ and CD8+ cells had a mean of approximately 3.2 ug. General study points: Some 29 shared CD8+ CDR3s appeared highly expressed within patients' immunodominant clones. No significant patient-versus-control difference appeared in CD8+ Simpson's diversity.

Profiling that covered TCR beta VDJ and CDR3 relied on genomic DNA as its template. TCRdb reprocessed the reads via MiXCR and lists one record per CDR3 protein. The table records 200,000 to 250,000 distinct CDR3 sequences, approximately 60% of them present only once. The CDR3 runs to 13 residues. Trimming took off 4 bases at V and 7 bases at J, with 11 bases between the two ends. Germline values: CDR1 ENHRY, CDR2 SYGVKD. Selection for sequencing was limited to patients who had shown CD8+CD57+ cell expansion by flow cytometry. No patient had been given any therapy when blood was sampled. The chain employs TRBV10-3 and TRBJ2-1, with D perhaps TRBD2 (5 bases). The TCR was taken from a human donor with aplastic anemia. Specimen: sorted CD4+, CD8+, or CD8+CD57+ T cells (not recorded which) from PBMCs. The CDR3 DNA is TGTGCCATCAGTGGATCGGGAACAAATGAGCAGTTCTTC. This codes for CAISGSGTNEQFF.